A selection of T cell receptor beta chains follows, all from one sample in a study of blood T cell repertoires in COVID-19. The protocol was immunoSEQ multiplex PCR, while the TCRdb copy is restricted to in-frame clones and leaves out a portion. Of some 110,000 clones listed, about nine tenths are singletons. The sample was peripheral blood. The source is a man in his forties with acute or convalescent COVID-19. CDR3s include the opening cysteine and the closing phenylalanine or tryptophan.

v_call	j_call	cdr3_aa
TRBV12-5	TRBJ2-3	CASGLAHDYYTDTQYF
TRBV19	TRBJ2-3	CASSKQDSSTDTQYF
TRBV5-4	TRBJ2-1	CASSYGQGSYNEQFF
TRBV3-1/TRBV3-2	TRBJ2-3	CASSQDLLGLATDTQYF
TRBV18	TRBJ1-4	CASSLGQGPNEKLFF
TRBV6-5	TRBJ1-2	CASSSGTGGTSGGYTF
TRBV7-9	TRBJ2-6	CASSNRDISSGANVPTF
TRBV18	TRBJ1-5	CASSPMGQGNQPQHF
TRBV27	TRBJ2-7	CASSLSLAGAYEQYF
TRBV6-5	TRBJ1-2	CASSPEGANYGYTF
TRBV7-8	TRBJ2-6	CASVPGTGGSGANVLTF
TRBV27	TRBJ1-5	CASSLSGGDQPQHF
TRBV19	TRBJ1-3	CASSEGASGNTIYF
TRBV9	TRBJ1-4	CASSLPGGSDEKLFF
TRBV5-4	TRBJ1-1	CASSTKQGMNTEAFF
TRBV2	TRBJ1-2	CASSVQSIYGYTF
TRBV19	TRBJ2-3	CASSPVTDTQYF
TRBV14	TRBJ1-2	CASSQGLFAGYTF
TRBV5-5	TRBJ1-1	CASGGGSTGIGEAFF
TRBV12-5	TRBJ2-6	CASGLVTVSGANVLTF
TRBV7-8	TRBJ1-3	CASSSTQRRTSGNTIYF
TRBV5-4	TRBJ1-2	CASSSGEEDGYTF
TRBV4-1	TRBJ1-4	CASSSGQGNEKLFF
TRBV6-1	TRBJ2-6	CASSEGPSSGANVLTF
TRBV9	TRBJ2-1	CASSPGRNLLYNEQFF
TRBV4-3	TRBJ1-6	CASSQDGGQGNSPLHF
TRBV14	TRBJ1-2	CASSQDSEEYRYGYTF
TRBV2	TRBJ2-1	CASSEALQWEGLDEQFF
TRBV19	TRBJ1-2	CASSMGRTANYGYTF
TRBV2	TRBJ2-3	CASSLLAGGRDTQYF
TRBV29-1	TRBJ2-5	CSGTGVLVGETQYF
TRBV18	TRBJ1-6	CASSPDRGYRSPLHF
TRBV3-1/TRBV3-2	TRBJ2-1	CASSQDIGEGRGNEQFF
TRBV25-1	TRBJ1-2	CASSDYRGRSGYTF
TRBV27	TRBJ1-1	CATTGQGATEAFF
TRBV5-8	TRBJ2-7	CASLRQAYEQYF
TRBV7-2	TRBJ2-7	CASSFGRLAGLLQYF
TRBV7-9	TRBJ1-2	CASSLIRGSGGYTF
TRBV6-5	TRBJ1-1	CASSYLPASDTEAFF
TRBV15	TRBJ2-5	CATSRDRGTQYF
TRBV5-4	TRBJ1-2	CASSRDRGDYGYTF
TRBV6-6	TRBJ1-2	CASRPGSGGYGYTF
TRBV30	TRBJ2-1	CAWSPTDRGPWPEQFF
TRBV30	TRBJ1-5	CAWTRGGGSNQPQHF
TRBV7-6	TRBJ1-1	CASSLTWSWQAEAFF
TRBV18	TRBJ2-1	CASSLHPGQNNEQFF